This T cell receptor (beta chain) was recovered during a study of T cell changes during pregnancy in multiple sclerosis. CDR1 and CDR2 (germline): LNHNV, YYDKDF (reference sequence). There are 16 residues in the CDR3. The trim removed 3 bases at V and 5 bases at J, leaving 8 bases unmatched. Sequencing was performed with immunoSEQ multiplex PCR; in TCRdb, only in-frame clones are kept and a portion is missing. The sample holds about 100,000 clones; 80% to 95% are singletons and the top ten take around 2.1%. The J gene is TRBJ2-1, the V gene TRBV15; 9 bases map to TRBD2. The clonotype originates from a female donor with multiple sclerosis, enrolled in a pregnancy study. Sample: peripheral blood, taken after pregnancy. The CDR3 spells CATSRRGGRGDNEQFF. The CDR3 region has the DNA TGTGCCACCAGCAGGAGGGGCGGGAGGGGGGACAATGAGCAGTTCTTC. Full variable domain (outside the CDR3, taken from reference TRBV15 and TRBJ2-1): DAMVIQNPRYQVTQFGKPVTLSCSQTLNHNVMYWYQQKSSQAPKLLFHYYDKDFNNEADTPDNFQSRRPNTSFCFLDIRSPGLGDTAMYLCATSRRGGRGDNEQFFGPGTRLTVL.